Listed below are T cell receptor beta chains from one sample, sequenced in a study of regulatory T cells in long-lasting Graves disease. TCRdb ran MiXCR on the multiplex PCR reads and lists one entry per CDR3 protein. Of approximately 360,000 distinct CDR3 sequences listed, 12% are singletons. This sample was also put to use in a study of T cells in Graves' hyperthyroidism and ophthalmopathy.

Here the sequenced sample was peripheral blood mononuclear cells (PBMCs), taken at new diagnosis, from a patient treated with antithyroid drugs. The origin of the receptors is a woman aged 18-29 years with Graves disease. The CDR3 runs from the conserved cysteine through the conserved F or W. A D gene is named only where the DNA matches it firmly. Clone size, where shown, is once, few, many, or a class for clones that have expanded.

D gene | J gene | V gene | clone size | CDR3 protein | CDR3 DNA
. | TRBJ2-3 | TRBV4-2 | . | CASSQVRGDTQYF | TGTGCCAGCAGCCAAGTTAGAGGGGATACGCAGTATTTT
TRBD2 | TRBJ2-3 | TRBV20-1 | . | CSAWLAGVPTDTQYF | TGCAGTGCTTGGCTAGCGGGGGTTCCCACAGATACGCAGTATTTT
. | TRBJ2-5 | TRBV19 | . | CASSITGIETQYF | TGTGCCAGTAGTATCACAGGGATAGAGACCCAGTACTTC
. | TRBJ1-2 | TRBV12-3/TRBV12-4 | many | CASSQAASYGYTF | TGTGCCAGCAGTCAGGCAGCCAGTTATGGCTACACCTTC
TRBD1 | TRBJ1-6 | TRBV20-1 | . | CSAMVGQNNSPLHF | TGCAGTGCTATGGTGGGACAGAATAATTCACCCCTCCACTTT
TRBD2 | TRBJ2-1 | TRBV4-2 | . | CASSQAGAGGDNEQFF | TGTGCCAGCAGCCAAGCCGGAGCGGGAGGAGACAATGAGCAGTTCTTC
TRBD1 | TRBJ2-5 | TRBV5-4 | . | CASNPNRGRETQYF | TGTGCCAGCAACCCCAACAGGGGGCGGGAGACCCAGTACTTC
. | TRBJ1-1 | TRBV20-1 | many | CSAHATREGSSEAFF | TGCAGTGCCCACGCCACGCGGGAGGGGTCTAGTGAAGCTTTCTTT
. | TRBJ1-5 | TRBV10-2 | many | CASSQGSGQPQHF | TGCGCCAGCAGTCAGGGGTCTGGTCAGCCCCAGCATTTT
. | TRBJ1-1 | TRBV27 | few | CVSSSDSLNTEAFF | TGTGTCAGCAGTTCTGACAGCCTGAACACTGAAGCTTTCTTT
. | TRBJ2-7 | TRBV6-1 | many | CASISGQGHEQYF | TGTGCCAGCATTTCAGGGCAGGGCCACGAGCAGTACTTC
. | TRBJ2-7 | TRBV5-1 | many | CASSLGGGQGYEQYF | TGCGCCAGCAGCTTGGGGGGGGGGCAAGGCTACGAGCAGTACTTC
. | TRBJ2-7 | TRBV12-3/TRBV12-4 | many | CASRKSGFYEQYF | TGTGCCAGCAGGAAGTCAGGGTTTTACGAGCAGTACTTC
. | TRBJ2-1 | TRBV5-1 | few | CASSLGGSVYNEQFF | TGCGCCAGCAGCTTGGGGGGGAGTGTCTACAATGAGCAGTTCTTC
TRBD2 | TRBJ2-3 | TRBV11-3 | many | CASSLGGITDTQYF | TGTGCCAGCAGCTTGGGGGGGATCACAGATACGCAGTATTTT
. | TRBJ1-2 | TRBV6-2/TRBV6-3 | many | CASSEDYGYTF | TGTGCCAGCAGTGAGGACTATGGCTACACCTTC
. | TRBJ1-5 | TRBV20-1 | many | CSASRGQYNQPQHF | TGCAGTGCTAGCCGCGGACAGTATAATCAGCCCCAGCATTTT
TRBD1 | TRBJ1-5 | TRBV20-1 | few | CSAAPGQVLERPQHF | TGCAGTGCCGCTCCGGGACAGGTCTTGGAGAGGCCCCAGCATTTT
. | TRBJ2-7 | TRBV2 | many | CASKGTSSSYEQYF | TGTGCCAGCAAGGGGACATCTTCATCCTACGAGCAGTACTTC
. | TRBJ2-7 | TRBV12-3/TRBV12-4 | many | CASSFAGTSDEQYF | TGTGCCAGCAGTTTTGCCGGGACCTCAGACGAGCAGTACTTC
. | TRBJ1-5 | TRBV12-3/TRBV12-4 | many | CASRPASNQPQHF | TGTGCCAGCAGACCGGCTAGCAATCAGCCCCAGCATTTT
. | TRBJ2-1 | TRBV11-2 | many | CASSLKWGLNNEQFF | TGTGCCAGCAGCTTAAAATGGGGGCTAAACAATGAGCAGTTCTTC
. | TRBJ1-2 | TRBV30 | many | CAWTSARYGYTF | TGTGCCTGGACTTCAGCCAGATATGGCTACACCTTC
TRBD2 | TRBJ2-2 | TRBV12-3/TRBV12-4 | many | CASSFIAGVTGELFF | TGTGCCAGCAGTTTTATAGCGGGAGTAACCGGGGAGCTGTTTTTT
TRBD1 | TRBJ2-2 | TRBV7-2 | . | CASSLEGQVRTGELFF | TGTGCCAGCAGCTTAGAGGGACAGGTTAGGACCGGGGAGCTGTTTTTT
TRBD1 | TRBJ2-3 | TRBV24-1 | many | CATSDRNPGQGRDTQYF | TGTGCCACCAGTGACCGTAATCCGGGACAGGGGAGAGATACGCAGTATTTT
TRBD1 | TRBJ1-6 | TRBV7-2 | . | CASSLAQGAGNSPLHF | TGTGCCAGCAGCTTAGCGCAGGGGGCAGGGAATTCACCCCTCCACTTT
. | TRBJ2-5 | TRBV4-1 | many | CASSRTGPTVGETQYF | TGCGCCAGCAGCCGTACGGGGCCAACGGTCGGGGAGACCCAGTACTTC
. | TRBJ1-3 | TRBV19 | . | CASSMDGEGNTIYF | TGTGCCAGTAGTATGGACGGAGAAGGAAACACCATATATTTT
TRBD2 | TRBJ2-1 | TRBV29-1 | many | CSVVSGPINEQFF | TGCAGCGTTGTTAGCGGGCCAATCAATGAGCAGTTCTTC
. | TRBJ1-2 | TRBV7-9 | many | CASSFGTNYGYTF | TGTGCCAGCAGCTTCGGAACTAACTATGGCTACACCTTC
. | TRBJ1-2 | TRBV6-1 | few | CASSPPSGGYTF | TGTGCCAGCAGCCCACCATCCGGGGGCTACACCTTC
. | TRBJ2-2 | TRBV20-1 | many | CSARDVPGELFF | TGCAGTGCTAGAGATGTACCCGGGGAGCTGTTTTTT
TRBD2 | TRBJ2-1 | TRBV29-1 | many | CSVPLAGGFNEQFF | TGCAGCGTCCCCCTAGCGGGAGGCTTCAATGAGCAGTTCTTC
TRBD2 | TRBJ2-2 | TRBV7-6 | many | CASSLLAGGPTGELFF | TGTGCCAGCAGCCTACTAGCGGGAGGGCCCACCGGGGAGCTGTTTTTT
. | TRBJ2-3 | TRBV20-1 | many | CSARDHMGRESPTDTQYF | TGCAGTGCTAGAGATCATATGGGCAGGGAAAGCCCCACAGATACGCAGTATTTT
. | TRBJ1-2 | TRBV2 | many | CASSGASTYGYTF | TGTGCCAGCAGTGGGGCCTCGACCTATGGCTACACCTTC
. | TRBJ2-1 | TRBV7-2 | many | CASSLTGSRFF | TGTGCCAGCAGTTTGACTGGGTCGCGGTTCTTC
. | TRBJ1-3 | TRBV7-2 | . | CASSFISGNTIYF | TGTGCCAGCAGCTTTATCTCTGGAAACACCATATATTTT